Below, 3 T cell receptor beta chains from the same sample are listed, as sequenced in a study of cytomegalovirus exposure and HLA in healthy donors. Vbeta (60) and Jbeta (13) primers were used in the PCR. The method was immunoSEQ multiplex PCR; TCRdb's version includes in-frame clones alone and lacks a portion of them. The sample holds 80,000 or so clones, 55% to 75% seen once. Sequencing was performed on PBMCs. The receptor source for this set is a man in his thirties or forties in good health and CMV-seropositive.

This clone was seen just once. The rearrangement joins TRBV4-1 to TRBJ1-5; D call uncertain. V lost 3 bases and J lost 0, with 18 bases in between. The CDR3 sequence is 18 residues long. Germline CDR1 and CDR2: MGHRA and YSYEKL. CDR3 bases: TGCGCCAGCAGCCAGAAACAACTCCCCGGGAATAGCAATCAGCCCCAGCATTTT. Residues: CASSQKQLPGNSNQPQHF.

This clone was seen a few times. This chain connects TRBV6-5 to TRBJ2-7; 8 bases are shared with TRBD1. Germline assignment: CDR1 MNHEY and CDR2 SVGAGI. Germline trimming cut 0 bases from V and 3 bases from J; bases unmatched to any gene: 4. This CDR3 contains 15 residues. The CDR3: CASSYSGTGLYEQYF. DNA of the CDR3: TGTGCCAGCAGTTACTCCGGGACAGGACTCTACGAGCAGTACTTC.

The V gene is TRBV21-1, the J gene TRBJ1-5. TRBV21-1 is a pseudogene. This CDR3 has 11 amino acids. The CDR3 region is CATTPKQPQHF. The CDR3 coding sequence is TGTGCCACCACTCCTAAACAGCCCCAGCATTTT.